This T cell receptor beta chain was retrieved from a study of tumor-infiltrating lymphocytes in primary liver carcinoma. Germline lookup yields CDR1 SGHAT and CDR2 FQDESV (reference sequence). The CDR3 has 15 amino acids. Trimming cost V 10 bases and J 7 bases, with 26 bases left between them. The roughly 17-31 mg bulk tissue piece was not sorted before simultaneous RNA and DNA extraction. TCR beta cDNA was made from 450 to 500 ng total RNA with a constant-region primer. Employing slightly modified ARM-PCR, three nested multiplex PCR rounds were run, and these gave rise to the TCR beta libraries. Investigators reported that the first two PCR rounds, at 10 cycles each, used TRBV1-TRBV30 forward primers with a C-beta reverse primer. Each CDR3 protein is one row after TCRdb ran MiXCR on the multiplex PCR reads. The sample lists approximately 100,000 distinct CDR3 sequences, around 73% occurring once.

This receptor was obtained from a woman aged 55-70 years with primary liver carcinoma and hepatitis B virus infection. This chain uses TRBV11-1 with TRBJ2-7; tentatively, D is TRBD1 or TRBD2 (6 bases each). Sequences were obtained from liver tumor tissue from sampling region 2. Subset reported: tumor region T2, inferior pole. The CDR3 spells CANNPRTAGLREQYF. As DNA, the CDR3 is TGTGCCAACAACCCTCGGACAGCAGGACTACGTGAGCAGTACTTC.